This T cell receptor beta chain is drawn from a study of prognosis after radiotherapy for stage I lung cancer. The CDR3 runs 15 residues. Per the germline V gene, CDR1 is LGHNA and CDR2 is YSLEER. Trimming took 1 base from V and 5 from J; bases not matched to a gene: 8. Two-round multiplex PCR amplified TCR beta CDR3 from genomic DNA. Individual primers that were specific to each TRBV and TRBJ gene served in first-round PCR. One entry per CDR3 protein results from TCRdb running MiXCR on the multiplex PCR reads. Among about 59,000 distinct CDR3 sequences, about 25% were seen once, and the ten largest hold less than 8%. On this clonotype: A much larger clone lies a single base off, so this may be a read error.

The clonotype originates from a donor aged 50 or older with non-small cell lung cancer. J is TRBJ2-7 and V is TRBV4-3, with TRBD1 matching over 7 bases. The material was PBMCs, obtained before or after stereotactic body radiation therapy (not recorded which). DNA for the CDR3: TGCGCCAGCAGCCAAGTGACAGGGATTGAGAACGAGCAGTACTTC. Translating gives CASSQVTGIENEQYF.